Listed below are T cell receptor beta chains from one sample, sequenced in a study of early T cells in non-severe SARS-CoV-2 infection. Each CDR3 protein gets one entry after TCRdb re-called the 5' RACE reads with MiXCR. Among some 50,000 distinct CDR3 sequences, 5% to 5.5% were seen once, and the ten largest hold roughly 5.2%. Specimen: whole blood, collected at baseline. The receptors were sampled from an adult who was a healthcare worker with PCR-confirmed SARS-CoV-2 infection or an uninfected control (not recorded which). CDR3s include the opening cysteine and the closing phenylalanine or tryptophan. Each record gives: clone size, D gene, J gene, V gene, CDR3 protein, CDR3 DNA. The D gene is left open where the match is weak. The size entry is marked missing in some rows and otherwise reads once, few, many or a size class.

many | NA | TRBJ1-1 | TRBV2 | CASSFRGTEAFF | TGTGCCAGCAGTTTCCGGGGCACTGAAGCTTTCTTT
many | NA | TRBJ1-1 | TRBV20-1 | CSASRPEAFF | TGCAGTGCTAGCAGGCCTGAAGCTTTCTTT
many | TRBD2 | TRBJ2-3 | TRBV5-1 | CASSLTSVSTDTQYF | TGCGCCAGCAGCCTAACTAGCGTTAGCACAGATACGCAGTATTTT
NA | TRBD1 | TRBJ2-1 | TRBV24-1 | CATRSTPGQGASYNEQFF | TGTGCCACCAGATCCACTCCGGGACAGGGGGCCTCCTACAATGAGCAGTTCTTC
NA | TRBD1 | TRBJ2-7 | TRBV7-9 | CASSLGTGIEQYF | TGTGCCAGCAGCTTAGGGACAGGTATCGAGCAGTACTTC
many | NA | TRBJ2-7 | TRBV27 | CASSLRQTTYEQYF | TGTGCCAGCAGTTTAAGACAGACCACCTACGAGCAGTACTTC
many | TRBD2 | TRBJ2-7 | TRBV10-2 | CASRRSGTSGRISSYEQYF | TGCGCCAGCCGAAGGTCGGGGACTAGCGGGAGGATTAGCTCCTACGAGCAGTACTTC
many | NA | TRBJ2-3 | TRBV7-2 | CASSVRGSTDTQYF | TGTGCCAGCAGCGTCAGGGGATCTACAGATACGCAGTATTTT
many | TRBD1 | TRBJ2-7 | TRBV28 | CASSTTGASSYEQYF | TGTGCCAGCAGTACGACAGGGGCGAGTTCCTACGAGCAGTACTTC
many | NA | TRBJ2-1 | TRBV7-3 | CASSQTGGRQFF | TGTGCCAGCAGCCAAACCGGGGGAAGACAGTTCTTC
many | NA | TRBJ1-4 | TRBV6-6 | CASSYRGSVSEKLFF | TGTGCCAGCAGTTACCGGGGTTCGGTGTCGGAAAAACTGTTTTTT
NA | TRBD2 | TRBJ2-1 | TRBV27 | CASSFEVGGNEQFF | TGTGCCAGCAGTTTCGAGGTGGGAGGGAATGAGCAGTTCTTC
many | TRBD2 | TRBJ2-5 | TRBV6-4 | CASSERLAGWAQYF | TGTGCCAGCAGTGAACGACTAGCGGGGTGGGCCCAGTACTTC
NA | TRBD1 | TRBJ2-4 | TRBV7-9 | CASSPRDSENIQYF | TGTGCCAGCAGCCCCCGGGACAGCGAAAACATTCAGTACTTC
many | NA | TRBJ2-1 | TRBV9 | CASSVAEWVNEQFF | TGTGCCAGCAGCGTTGCCGAGTGGGTCAATGAGCAGTTCTTC
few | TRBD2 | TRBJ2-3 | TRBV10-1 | CASSWGGTRQDTQYF | TGCGCCAGCAGCTGGGGGGGGACTAGGCAAGATACGCAGTATTTT